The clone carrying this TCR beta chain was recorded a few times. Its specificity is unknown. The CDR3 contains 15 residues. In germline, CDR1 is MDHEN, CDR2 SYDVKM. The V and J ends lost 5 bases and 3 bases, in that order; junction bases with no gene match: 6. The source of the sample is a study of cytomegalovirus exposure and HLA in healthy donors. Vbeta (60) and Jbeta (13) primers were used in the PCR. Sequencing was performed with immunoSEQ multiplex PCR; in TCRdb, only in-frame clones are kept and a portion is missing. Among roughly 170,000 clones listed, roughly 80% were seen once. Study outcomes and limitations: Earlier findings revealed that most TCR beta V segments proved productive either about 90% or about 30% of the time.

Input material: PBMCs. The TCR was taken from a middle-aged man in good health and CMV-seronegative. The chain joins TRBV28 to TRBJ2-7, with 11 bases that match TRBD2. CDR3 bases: TGTGCCAGCAGTACCGCCGGGACTAGCGGCTACGAGCAGTACTTC. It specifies CASSTAGTSGYEQYF. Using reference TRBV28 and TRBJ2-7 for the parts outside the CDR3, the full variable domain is DVKVTQSSRYLVKRTGEKVFLECVQDMDHENMFWYRQDPGLGLRLIYFSYDVKMKEKGDIPEGYSVSREKKERFSLILESASTNQTSMYLCASSTAGTSGYEQYFGPGTRLTVT.